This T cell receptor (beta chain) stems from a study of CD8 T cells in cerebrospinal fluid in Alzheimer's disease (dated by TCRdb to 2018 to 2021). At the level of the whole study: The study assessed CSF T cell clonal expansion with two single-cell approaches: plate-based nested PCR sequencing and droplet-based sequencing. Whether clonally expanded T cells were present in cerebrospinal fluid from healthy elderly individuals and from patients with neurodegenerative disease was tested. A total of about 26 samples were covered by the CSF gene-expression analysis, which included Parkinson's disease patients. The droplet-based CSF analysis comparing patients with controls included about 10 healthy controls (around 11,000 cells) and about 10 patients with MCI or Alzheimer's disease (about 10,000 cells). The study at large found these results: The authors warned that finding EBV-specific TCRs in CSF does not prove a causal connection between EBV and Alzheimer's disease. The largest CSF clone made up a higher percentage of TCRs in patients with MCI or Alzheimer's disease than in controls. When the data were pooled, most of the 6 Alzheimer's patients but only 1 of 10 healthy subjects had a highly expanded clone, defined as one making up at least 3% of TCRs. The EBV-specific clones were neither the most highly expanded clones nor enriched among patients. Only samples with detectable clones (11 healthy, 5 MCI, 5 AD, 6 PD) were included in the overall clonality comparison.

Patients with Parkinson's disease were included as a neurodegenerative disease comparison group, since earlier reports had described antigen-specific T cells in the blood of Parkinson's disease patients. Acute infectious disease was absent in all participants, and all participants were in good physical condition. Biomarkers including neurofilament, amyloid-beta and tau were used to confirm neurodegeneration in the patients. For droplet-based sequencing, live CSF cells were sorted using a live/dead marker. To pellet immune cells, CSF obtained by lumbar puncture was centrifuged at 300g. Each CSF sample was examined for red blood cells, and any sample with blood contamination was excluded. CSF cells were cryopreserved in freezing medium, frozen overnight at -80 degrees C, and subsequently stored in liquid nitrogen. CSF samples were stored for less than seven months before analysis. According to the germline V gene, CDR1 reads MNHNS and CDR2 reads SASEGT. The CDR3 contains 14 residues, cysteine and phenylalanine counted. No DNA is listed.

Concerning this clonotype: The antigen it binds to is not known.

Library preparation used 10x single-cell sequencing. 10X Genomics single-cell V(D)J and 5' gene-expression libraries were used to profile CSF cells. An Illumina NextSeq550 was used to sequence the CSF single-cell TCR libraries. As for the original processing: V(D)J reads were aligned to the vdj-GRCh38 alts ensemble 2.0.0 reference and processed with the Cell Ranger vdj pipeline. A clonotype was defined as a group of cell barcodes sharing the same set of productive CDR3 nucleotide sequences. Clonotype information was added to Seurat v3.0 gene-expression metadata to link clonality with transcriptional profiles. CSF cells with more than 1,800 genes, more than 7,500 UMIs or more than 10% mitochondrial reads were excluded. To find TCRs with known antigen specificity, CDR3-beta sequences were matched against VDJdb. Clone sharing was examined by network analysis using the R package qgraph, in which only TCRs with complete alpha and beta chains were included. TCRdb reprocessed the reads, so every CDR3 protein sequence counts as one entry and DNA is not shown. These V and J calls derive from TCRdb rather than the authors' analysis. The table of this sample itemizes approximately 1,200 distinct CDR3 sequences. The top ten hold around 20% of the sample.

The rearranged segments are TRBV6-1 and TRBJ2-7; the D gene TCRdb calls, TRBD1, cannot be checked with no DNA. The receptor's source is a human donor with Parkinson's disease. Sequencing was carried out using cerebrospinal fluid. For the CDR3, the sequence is CASTRGGVLYEQYF.